This T cell receptor beta chain is drawn from a study of blood T cell repertoires in COVID-19. Study background: Acute-phase and convalescent COVID-19 samples originated in the United States, Italy and Spain. From T cells, B-cell-depleted T cells, or PBMCs came the material, which was cDNA or gDNA.

Per the authors' pipeline: Reference gene primer amplification gave nucleated cell count estimates. Repertoires were generated with immunoSEQ multiplex PCR, while TCRdb's copy carries only in-frame clones and drops some. The D gene and trimming were derived from the DNA, and the V and J assignments and clone size from that table. Of around 230,000 clones listed, 86% were seen once; the top ten hold over 2%. The CDR3 is made up of 16 amino acids. Germline CDR1 and CDR2: LGHNA and YSLEER. Trimming at V came to 4 bases and at J to 4 bases, leaving 4 bases not matched to a gene. This receptor was obtained from a man aged 30 to 45 who had recovered from COVID-19. The V and J genes are TRBV4-3 and TRBJ2-1; TRBD2 aligns across 13 bases. Sample: peripheral blood. The CDR3 spells CASSRTGLAGYNEQFF. Written as DNA, the CDR3 is TGCGCCAGCAGCCGTACGGGACTAGCGGGATACAATGAGCAGTTCTTC.